This T cell receptor beta chain was observed in a study of neurological immune-mediated disorders. The study's findings and limits: CDR3 amino acid sequences found in expanded clones were never shared across subjects, suggesting private repertoires in all groups.

It was by 5'RACE with 10-nucleotide random UMIs that the cDNA was made. Every sequencing run gave over 200 million TCR-beta sequences, taken from 15-18 subjects. Via MiXCR, TCRdb re-called the 5' RACE reads, giving one row per CDR3 protein. The sample consists of approximately 48,000 distinct CDR3 sequences, approximately 15% of them appearing once. The unsorted libraries were prepared from 2 million PBMCs (stored at -80 C). At least ten counts were recorded for this clonotype. The antigen is not known. Germline CDR1 DFQATT, CDR2 SNEGSKA (reference sequence). Trimming cost V 5 bases and J 4 bases; bases outside gene matches: 8. The CDR3 spans 14 residues.

Sequenced: PBMCs. The TCR was taken from a man in his sixties in good health. V usage is TRBV20-1 and J usage is TRBJ1-2; TRBD1 matches 9 bases. The CDR3 region is CSARTGTGTYGYTF. Here the CDR3 DNA reads TGCAGTGCTCGAACCGGGACAGGGACCTATGGCTACACCTTC.